There are a few counts of the clone carrying this TCR beta chain. Its antigen is unidentified. The authors reverse transcribed all of the isolated RNA, so sequencing captured expressed TCRB transcripts. Method: immunoSEQ multiplex PCR; TCRdb's copy keeps in-frame clones and lacks some. The profile covers 200,000 to 250,000 clones, with roughly 10% appearing a single time and 1% to 1.5% taken by the ten largest. The data are from a study of beta chain features in type 1 diabetes. Study results and limitations: In the patient group, naive, central memory and Treg TCRB repertoires seemed more alike than in the healthy donor group. At VDJ recombination sites, type 1 diabetes patients had fewer insertions and more deleted nucleotides.

The CDR3 is made up of 18 amino acids. V was pared by 3 bases and J by 0 bases, with 8 bases of the junction left unmatched. Per the germline V gene, CDR1 is MNHNS and CDR2 is SASEGT. Researchers reported sorting CD4+ naive, central memory, regulatory and stem cell-like memory cells via CD45RO/CCR7/CD25/CD127/CD95/CD27. The authors obtained over 95% purity in all sorted populations. This TCR came from a man aged 18 to 35 in good health. The source material was central memory CD4+ T cells from blood. This chain links TRBV6-1 with TRBJ2-6, with 7 bases aligning to TRBD1. CDR3 DNA sequence: TGTGCCAGCAGTGAGAAGGGGACAGCTAACTCTGGGGCCAACGTCCTGACTTTC. Protein: CASSEKGTANSGANVLTF.